These 15 T cell receptor beta chains share one sample of origin, sequenced in a study of blood T cell repertoires in COVID-19. Sequencing was performed with immunoSEQ multiplex PCR; in TCRdb, only in-frame clones are kept and a portion is missing. The repertoire holds 150,000 to 200,000 clones, around four fifths seen once, with around 5.1% in the top ten. What was sequenced was PBMCs or T cells enriched from blood (not recorded which). Source of these receptors: a man between 65 and 79 years old who had been exposed to COVID-19.

V and J are TRBV5-8 and TRBJ2-2; 8 bases are a match to TRBD1. CDR1 is SGHTS, CDR2 YDEGEE, per germline. This CDR3 is 14 amino acids long. Trimming removed 4 bases from V and 4 bases from J; junction bases left unmatched: 3. The CDR3, as DNA: TGTGCCAGCAGCGTACAGGGGGGCACCGGGGAGCTGTTTTTT. Protein product: CASSVQGGTGELFF.

V gene TRBV27 combines with J gene TRBJ2-7, with D possibly being TRBD2 (5 bases). Between the trimmed V and J ends, which lost 5 bases and 3 bases, there was a span of 20 bases. The CDR3 extends over 16 amino acids. CDR1 MNHEY and CDR2 SMNVEV come from the germline V gene (reference sequence). CDR3 region: CASSGPRVSANYEQYF. In DNA form, the CDR3 reads TGTGCCAGCAGTGGCCCCCGGGTTAGCGCGAACTACGAGCAGTACTTC.

V and J are TRBV6-2 or TRBV6-3 and TRBJ1-5; maybe TRBD1 (5 bases). Germline V CDR1 and CDR2: MNHEY, SVGEGT. V dropped 0 bases and J dropped 4 bases, with 16 bases sitting between them. The CDR3 is 17 residues long. The CDR3 DNA sequence: TGTGCCAGCAGTTACTCGGCTTCTGGCAGGGTAAATCAGCCCCAGCATTTT. Its protein is CASSYSASGRVNQPQHF.

The chain joins TRBV6-6 to TRBJ1-4; 7 nucleotides agree with TRBD1. Germline CDR1 MNHNY, CDR2 SVGAGI (reference sequence). This CDR3 has 14 residues. J lost 5 bases, V lost 5 bases, and 5 bases had no gene match. CDR3: CASSLTGENEKLFF. As DNA, the CDR3 is TGTGCCAGCAGTCTAACAGGGGAAAATGAAAAACTGTTTTTT.

This clone was found a few times. The chain joins TRBV19 to TRBJ1-6; 7 bases align to TRBD1. CDR3 length equals 15 residues. Trimming cost V 5 bases and J 4 bases; bases outside gene matches: 5. Germline loops: CDR1 LNHDA, CDR2 SQIVND (reference sequence). CDR3: CASSAEGQYNSPLHF. CDR3 bases: TGTGCCAGTAGTGCGGAGGGACAGTATAATTCACCCCTCCACTTT.

This clone came up many times. The rearrangement joins TRBV2 to TRBJ1-5; 7 bases line up with TRBD1. This CDR3 spans 14 amino acids. Germline V CDR1 and CDR2: SNHLY, FYNNEI. V shed 5 bases and J 5 bases; nucleotides not matched to a gene: 6. The CDR3 bases are TGTGCCAGCAGTTGGGACAGACGCTATCAGCCCCAGCATTTT. It encodes CASSWDRRYQPQHF. The variable domain in full, with the rest retrieved from reference TRBV2 and TRBJ1-5, is EPEVTQTPSHQVTQMGQEVILRCVPISNHLYFYWYRQILGQKVEFLVSFYNNEISEKSEIFDDQFSVERPDGSNFTLKIRSTKLEDSAMYFCASSWDRRYQPQHFGDGTRLSIL.

This chain joins TRBV27 and TRBJ2-7; 7 bases align to TRBD1. V lost 1 base and J lost 5; bases outside the gene matches: 5. The CDR3 extends over 14 amino acids. Per the germline V gene, CDR1 is MNHEY and CDR2 is SMNVEV (reference sequence). The CDR3 loop reads CASSLLGQIHEQYF. The CDR3, as DNA: TGTGCCAGCAGTTTATTGGGACAGATTCACGAGCAGTACTTC.

The genes are TRBV7-9 and TRBJ2-3; the D is unclear. Germline V gene sequence: CDR1 SEHNR, CDR2 FQNEAQ (reference sequence). The V end lost 4 bases, the J end lost 2 bases, and 10 bases lay between the germline ends. The CDR3 consists of 14 residues. The CDR3, as DNA: TGTGCCAGCAGCTATTACTCTCACACAGATACGCAGTATTTT. This codes for CASSYYSHTDTQYF.

This chain connects TRBV5-4 to TRBJ2-3; the match to TRBD2 covers 8 bases. Germline values: CDR1 SGHNT, CDR2 YYREEE (reference sequence). This CDR3 is built from 15 residues. V trimming: 7 bases; J trimming: 2 bases; junction bases outside the gene matches: 9. The chain's CDR3 is CASFRGGGTTDTQYF. The DNA for the CDR3 is TGTGCCAGCTTCAGGGGCGGGGGGACCACAGATACGCAGTATTTT.

This clone appeared a few times. The chain recombines TRBV3-1 (or the pseudogene TRBV3-2) with TRBJ2-7; 7 bases map to TRBD2. Germline V CDR1 and CDR2: LGHDT, YNNKEL (reference sequence). CDR3 length: 15 residues. Germline trimming cut 1 base from V and 3 bases from J; bases unmatched to any gene: 6. CDR3 sequence: CASSQGGGRIYEQYF. The CDR3 DNA is TGTGCCAGCAGCCAAGGGGGGGGACGGATCTACGAGCAGTACTTC.

This chain uses TRBV2 with TRBJ2-3; TRBD2 matches at 7 bases. The germline V gene has CDR1 SNHLY and CDR2 FYNNEI. V was clipped by 8 bases and J by 0 bases; unmatched bases: 2. CDR3 size: 13 residues. The CDR3 nucleotides are TGTGCCAGCCGGGGGGAAAGCACAGATACGCAGTATTTT. Amino acids: CASRGESTDTQYF.

The chain links TRBV28 to TRBJ2-7, with 8 nucleotides matching TRBD1. Germline V gene data show CDR1 as MDHEN and CDR2 as SYDVKM. V trimming: 7 bases; J trimming: 3 bases; junction bases outside the gene matches: 8. The CDR3 loop spans 14 amino acids. CDR3 bases: TGTGCCAGCATGGCCCCCGACAGGGGCTACGAGCAGTACTTC. Its translation: CASMAPDRGYEQYF. The full variable domain, completed using reference TRBV28 and TRBJ2-7, is DVKVTQSSRYLVKRTGEKVFLECVQDMDHENMFWYRQDPGLGLRLIYFSYDVKMKEKGDIPEGYSVSREKKERFSLILESASTNQTSMYLCASMAPDRGYEQYFGPGTRLTVT.

This chain connects TRBV3-1 (or the pseudogene TRBV3-2) to TRBJ1-4, with D uncertain. The V and J ends lost 4 bases and 5 bases respectively, with 11 bases between them. The germline CDR1 and CDR2 sequences are LGHDT and YNNKEL (reference sequence). CDR3 size: 14 residues. Written as DNA, the CDR3 is TGTGCCAGCAGCCGCGCGGAAAAGAATGAAAAACTGTTTTTT. As protein: CASSRAEKNEKLFF.

The CDR3 nucleotides are TGCGCCAGCAGCTTGGCGACGGGTTACGAGCAGTACTTC. It yields the protein CASSLATGYEQYF. The genes are TRBV5-1 and TRBJ2-7; no firm D call. CDR1 SGHRS and CDR2 YFSETQ come from the germline V gene. This CDR3 spans 13 amino acids. Trimming cost V 0 bases and J 4 bases, with 8 bases left between them.

This clone has just a few counts. The chain is built from TRBV6-5 and TRBJ2-3; a possible D gene is TRBD2 (6 bases). The CDR3 covers 13 residues. Germline V gives CDR1 MNHEY, CDR2 SVGAGI. The V gene lost 6 bases and the J gene lost 2 bases, with 9 bases spanning the gap. The CDR3 protein is CASRRDFTDTQYF. In DNA form, the CDR3 reads TGTGCCAGCAGACGGGACTTCACAGATACGCAGTATTTT.